This T cell receptor beta chain emerged from a study of shared T cell receptors in the human thymus. Only in-frame clones appear in the TCRdb table, and some are missing; sequencing was by immunoSEQ multiplex PCR. In the table there are just under 550,000 clones, approximately 78% of which are singletons. This CDR3 has 18 residues. The germline V gene encodes CDR1 MGHRA and CDR2 YSYEKL. Trimming removed 6 bases from V and 1 base from J; junction bases left unmatched: 8. This clone was seen just once. This sample also belongs to another study, concerning human thymus T cells. That paper states: Having corrective surgery for congenital heart defects, healthy Finnish infants were the ones who donated. During corrective heart surgery, resections were taken, and the thymus tissue came from them. Thymic and blood repertoires seemed to favor certain V and J genes.

The receptor's source is a boy younger than two with a congenital heart defect. The chain combines TRBV4-1 with TRBJ2-4; 14 bases match TRBD2. Sequencing used thymocytes. The CDR3 protein is CASRPGTSGSGAKNIQYF. CDR3 DNA sequence: TGCGCCAGCAGACCCGGGACTAGCGGGAGTGGGGCCAAAAACATTCAGTACTTC.